A selection of T cell receptor beta chains follows, all from one sample in a study of vaccination and CD4 T cells after COVID-19. Their antigens remain unidentified. TCRdb re-derived calls from the PCR reads in MiXCR, one entry per CDR3 protein. The profile shows thousands of distinct CDR3 sequences, under 55% of them singletons. The specimen sequenced was CD4+ T cells from blood, cultured in vitro. Receptors originate from a human donor in good health. Both conserved end residues are part of each CDR3. The order of the fields is V gene, clone size, J gene, D gene, CDR3 protein, CDR3 DNA. The D gene is left open where the match is weak. Expanded clones get a size class; other rows say once, few or many, or leave the size out.

V: TRBV4-1
size: few
J: TRBJ1-3
D: -
CDR3: CASSQEVAGHGNTIYF
DNA: TGCGCCAGCAGCCAAGAAGTTGCCGGTCATGGAAACACCATATATTTT

V: TRBV30
size: -
J: TRBJ2-3
D: TRBD2
CDR3: CAWRTSGVADTQYF
DNA: TGTGCCTGGAGAACTAGCGGAGTGGCAGATACGCAGTATTTT

V: TRBV10-3
size: few
J: TRBJ2-3
D: -
CDR3: CAISAFKDTQYF
DNA: TGTGCCATCAGTGCTTTTAAGGATACGCAGTATTTT

V: TRBV20-1
size: -
J: TRBJ2-3
D: TRBD2
CDR3: CSARSGLAGMGGTDTQYF
DNA: TGCAGTGCTAGATCGGGACTAGCGGGGATGGGTGGCACAGATACGCAGTATTTT

V: TRBV11-2
size: -
J: TRBJ2-7
D: -
CDR3: CASHRSYEQYF
DNA: TGTGCCAGCCATCGGTCCTACGAGCAGTACTTC

V: TRBV2
size: -
J: TRBJ2-3
D: -
CDR3: CASSEDGSIDTQYF
DNA: TGTGCCAGCAGTGAAGATGGGAGCATAGATACGCAGTATTTT

V: TRBV6-1
size: -
J: TRBJ2-7
D: -
CDR3: CASQTGAGLRRGSYEQYF
DNA: TGTGCCAGCCAGACCGGGGCAGGGCTCCGGCGGGGCTCCTACGAGCAGTACTTC

V: TRBV5-4
size: -
J: TRBJ1-1
D: -
CDR3: CASSLALGKNTEAFF
DNA: TGTGCCAGCAGCTTGGCCCTGGGGAAAAACACTGAAGCTTTCTTT

V: TRBV7-6
size: -
J: TRBJ1-3
D: -
CDR3: CASSLARAGNTIYF
DNA: TGTGCCAGCAGCTTAGCCAGGGCTGGAAACACCATATATTTT

V: TRBV20-1
size: -
J: TRBJ1-5
D: TRBD1
CDR3: CSAQRLPGQSFSNQPQHF
DNA: TGCAGTGCGCAACGTCTCCCGGGACAGAGTTTTAGCAATCAGCCCCAGCATTTT

V: TRBV2
size: few
J: TRBJ2-5
D: -
CDR3: CASSSGETQYF
DNA: TGTGCCAGCTCCTCTGGGGAGACCCAGTACTTC

V: TRBV7-2
size: -
J: TRBJ1-2
D: TRBD1
CDR3: CASSFTTGTGGNGYTF
DNA: TGTGCCAGCAGCTTCACGACCGGGACAGGGGGCAATGGCTACACCTTC

V: TRBV7-9
size: few
J: TRBJ2-7
D: TRBD1
CDR3: CASSLVGQGYEQYF
DNA: TGTGCCAGCAGCTTAGTGGGACAGGGTTACGAGCAGTACTTC

V: TRBV7-9
size: -
J: TRBJ2-3
D: TRBD2
CDR3: CASSLDGGGDTQYF
DNA: TGTGCCAGCAGCTTAGACGGGGGGGGAGATACGCAGTATTTT

V: TRBV6-2/TRBV6-3
size: -
J: TRBJ1-1
D: -
CDR3: CASSYGRAMEAFF
DNA: TGTGCCAGCAGTTACGGACGTGCTATGGAAGCTTTCTTT

V: TRBV29-1
size: -
J: TRBJ2-5
D: -
CDR3: CSVEESAGIQYF
DNA: TGCAGCGTTGAAGAGTCTGCAGGTATCCAGTACTTC

V: TRBV7-7
size: few
J: TRBJ2-1
D: -
CDR3: CASSSSGEHEQFF
DNA: TGTGCCAGCAGCTCCAGCGGTGAGCATGAGCAGTTCTTC